One sample yielded the 10 T cell receptor beta chains listed below, sequenced in a study of shared clonotypes between healthy human individuals (dated by TCRdb to 2018 to 2020). Library preparation was by the immunoSEQ multiplex PCR assay. In its TCRdb copy, this immuneACCESS table keeps in-frame sequences only and misses some clones. Where compared with another copy, unresolved V genes explain less than half of these, and the others have no known cause. The table for this sample lists under 850,000 clones; nearly 95% of them were counted only once. The ten largest clones capture approximately 25% of the sample. CD8 naive samples were CD45RO-negative cells positively selected for CCR7, giving a CD45RA+CCR7+ population that excluded TemRA cells. Sequencing input: naive CD8+ T cells sorted from blood. The cell subset or site label corresponds to: CD45RA+CCR7+. The receptors stem from a man aged 30-40 years in good health.

A single count supports this clone. Written as DNA, the CDR3 is TGTGCCTGGGCATACGGGGGGCCGGGAAACACCATATATTTT. Its translation is CAWAYGGPGNTIYF. This chain uses TRBV30 with TRBJ1-3; D is perhaps TRBD1 (6 bases). Germline V lookup: CDR1 GTSNPN, CDR2 SVGIG (reference sequence). The CDR3 has 14 amino acids. V was shortened by 5 bases and J by 4 bases, with 15 bases between the two germline ends.

This clone was seen just once. This chain uses TRBV11-2 with TRBJ2-7; 11 bases line up with TRBD1. CDR1 and CDR2 from the germline V gene are SGHAT and FQNNGV. This CDR3 contains 15 residues. Trimming took 1 base from V and 5 from J; bases not matched to a gene: 4. The CDR3 protein is CASSLGGQGADEQYF. CDR3 coding DNA: TGTGCCAGCAGCTTAGGCGGACAGGGGGCCGACGAGCAGTACTTC.

This rearrangement joins TRBV27 to TRBJ2-1, with no clear D. Germline V gene lookup returns CDR1 MNHEY and CDR2 SMNVEV (reference sequence). Trimming removed 0 bases at V and 5 bases at J, with 5 bases between. The CDR3 runs to 13 residues. The CDR3 reads CASSLSQHNEQFF. The CDR3 DNA sequence: TGTGCCAGCAGTTTATCTCAGCACAATGAGCAGTTCTTC.

V and J are TRBV6-5 and TRBJ2-2; 12 bases are a match to TRBD1. The CDR3 covers 16 residues. Germline assignment: CDR1 MNHEY and CDR2 SVGAGI. Germline trimming cut 2 bases from V and 7 bases from J; bases unmatched to any gene: 5. This CDR3 is CASSYRDRGQDGELFF. CDR3 nucleotide sequence: TGTGCCAGCAGTTACCGGGACAGGGGGCAAGACGGGGAGCTGTTTTTT.

V gene TRBV5-1 combines with J gene TRBJ2-7, with TRBD1 matching 11 bases. The CDR3 covers 15 residues. V shed 6 bases, J shed 5 bases, and the junction held 10 bases outside the gene matches. From germline, CDR1 is SGHRS and CDR2 YFSETQ. This chain's CDR3 is CASMWTGGSRDEQYF. CDR3 sequence (DNA): TGCGCCAGCATGTGGACAGGGGGCAGTCGGGACGAGCAGTACTTC. Variable domain in full (rest from reference TRBV5-1 and TRBJ2-7): KAGVTQTPRYLIKTRGQQVTLSCSPISGHRSVSWYQQTPGQGLQFLFEYFSETQRNKGNFPGRFSGRQFSNSRSEMNVSTLELGDSALYLCASMWTGGSRDEQYFGPGTRLTVT.

V usage is TRBV16 and J usage is TRBJ2-1; TRBD2 aligns across 11 bases. V trimming: 4 bases; J trimming: 3 bases; junction bases outside the gene matches: 2. Germline V lookup: CDR1 KGHSY, CDR2 FQNENV. This CDR3 contains 15 residues. The CDR3 DNA is TGTGCCAGCAGCCCGCTAGCGGGAGGCTACAATGAGCAGTTCTTC. Translated: CASSPLAGGYNEQFF.

This rearrangement joins TRBV7-6 to TRBJ2-7; 13 bases line up with TRBD2. Trimming at V came to 5 bases and at J to 5 bases, leaving 6 bases not matched to a gene. The CDR3 spans 15 residues. The germline V gene has CDR1 SGHVS and CDR2 FNYEAQ. CDR3 sequence reads: CASSGWTSGSHEQYF. The CDR3 DNA is TGTGCCAGCAGCGGCTGGACTAGCGGGAGTCACGAGCAGTACTTC. The entire variable domain, with the rest obtained from reference TRBV7-6 and TRBJ2-7, is as follows: GAGVSQSPRYKVTKRGQDVALRCDPISGHVSLYWYRQALGQGPEFLTYFNYEAQQDKSGLPNDRFSAERPEGSISTLTIQRTEQRDSAMYRCASSGWTSGSHEQYFGPGTRLTVT.

V gene TRBV11-2 combines with J gene TRBJ2-4; D gene unclear. Germline CDR1 reads SGHAT; CDR2 reads FQNNGV. Trimming shortened V by 0 bases and J by 3 bases, and 21 bases separated the two germline ends. The CDR3 totals 19 residues. CDR3 residues: CASSLDALGSGLVKNIQYF. Written as DNA, the CDR3 is TGTGCCAGCAGCTTAGATGCCCTAGGGTCTGGTCTGGTCAAAAACATTCAGTACTTC.

The CDR3 reads CASSFLAGGGAHEQFF. In nucleotides, the CDR3 is TGTGCCAGCAGTTTTCTGGCGGGAGGGGGTGCCCATGAGCAGTTCTTC. The rearrangement joins TRBV28 to TRBJ2-1; 9 nucleotides line up with TRBD2. The CDR3 extends over 16 amino acids. Germline CDR1 reads MDHEN; CDR2 reads SYDVKM. V was clipped by 3 bases and J by 8 bases; unmatched bases: 11.

The chain links TRBV9 to TRBJ2-4; tentatively, D is TRBD2 (6 bases). The germline V gene has CDR1 SGDLS and CDR2 YYNGEE. V was cut by 0 bases and J by 1 base, with 8 bases left in between. This CDR3 spans 15 amino acids. The CDR3 protein is CASSVAGGAKNIQYF. The CDR3 coding sequence is TGTGCCAGCAGCGTAGCTGGGGGGGCCAAAAACATTCAGTACTTC. Full variable domain (rest looked up from reference TRBV9 and TRBJ2-4): DSGVTQTPKHLITATGQRVTLRCSPRSGDLSVYWYQQSLDQGLQFLIQYYNGEERAKGNILERFSAQQFPDLHSELNLSSLELGDSALYFCASSVAGGAKNIQYFGAGTRLSVL.